This is a list of T cell receptor beta chains from one sample in a study of blood T cell repertoires in COVID-19. Profiling relied on immunoSEQ multiplex PCR, and the TCRdb table lists in-frame clones only, not all of them. The table shows 250,000 to 350,000 clones, with about 88% occurring only once. Material: peripheral blood. The origin of the receptors is a woman in her twenties or thirties with COVID-19, enrolled during active disease. Both conserved end residues are part of each CDR3. A D gene is named only where the DNA matches it firmly. Clone size is stated in some rows and not others, as once, few, many or a class when expanded.

TRBJ1-4 15 TRBD1 . TRBV28 CASSSTGGSNEKLFF TGTGCCAGCAGTTCAACAGGGGGGAGTAATGAAAAACTGTTTTTT
TRBJ1-2 11 . . TRBV2 CASSSLYGYTF TGTGCCAGCAGTAGCTTATATGGCTACACCTTC
TRBJ1-1 15 . . TRBV9 CASSVEARDDTEAFF TGTGCCAGCAGCGTAGAGGCCAGGGATGATACTGAAGCTTTCTTT
TRBJ2-1 15 . . TRBV2 CASSDLEGSYNEQFF TGTGCCAGCAGTGATCTGGAGGGTTCCTACAATGAGCAGTTCTTC
TRBJ2-1 16 TRBD1 . TRBV4-1 CASSPEDRGLYNEQFF TGCGCCAGCAGCCCGGAGGACAGGGGCCTCTACAATGAGCAGTTCTTC
TRBJ2-7 17 TRBD1 . TRBV9 CASSVAPRTGNSYEQYF TGTGCCAGCAGCGTAGCCCCCCGGACAGGAAATTCCTACGAGCAGTACTTC
TRBJ1-3 15 TRBD1 . TRBV28 CASSFPTGGGNTIYF TGTGCCAGCAGTTTCCCGACAGGGGGCGGAAACACCATATATTTT
TRBJ1-4 14 TRBD1 . TRBV27 CASRLRGQGEKLFF TGTGCCAGCAGACTCAGGGGGCAGGGTGAAAAACTGTTTTTT
TRBJ2-1 15 . . TRBV2 CAAGNGREPYNEQFF TGTGCCGCCGGAAACGGACGGGAGCCTTACAATGAGCAGTTCTTC
TRBJ2-2 14 . . TRBV6-6 CASSYELEVGELFF TGTGCCAGCAGTTATGAACTAGAGGTCGGGGAGCTGTTTTTT
TRBJ1-1 13 . . TRBV5-5 CASRDRSYTEAFF TGTGCCAGCAGGGATCGGAGTTACACTGAAGCTTTCTTT
TRBJ1-2 16 TRBD1 once TRBV9 CASSVARTGGNYGYTF TGTGCCAGCAGCGTAGCCCGGACAGGGGGGAACTATGGCTACACCTTC
TRBJ1-2 15 TRBD1 . TRBV5-4 CASSLPGQGASGYTF TGTGCCAGCAGCTTGCCGGGACAGGGGGCCAGTGGCTACACCTTC
TRBJ2-7 15 . many TRBV28 CASSFGPGPTYEQYF TGTGCCAGCAGTTTTGGTCCGGGTCCCACCTACGAGCAGTACTTC
TRBJ2-1 15 TRBD2 . TRBV4-1 CASSQGLAQATEQFF TGCGCCAGCAGCCAAGGACTAGCGCAGGCGACTGAGCAGTTCTTC
TRBJ1-2 16 TRBD1 . TRBV19 CASSISWTGGIYGYTF TGTGCCAGTAGTATCTCTTGGACAGGGGGCATCTATGGCTACACCTTC
TRBJ2-5 17 TRBD1 . TRBV5-5 CASRYPPGTGSQETQYF TGTGCCAGCAGGTATCCCCCCGGGACAGGGAGCCAAGAGACCCAGTACTTC
TRBJ2-5 14 . . TRBV2 CASNRRGQRETQYF TGTGCCAGCAACCGTCGGGGACAACGAGAGACCCAGTACTTC
TRBJ2-3 16 TRBD2 . TRBV13 CASSFRLAEATDTQYF TGTGCCAGCAGCTTTCGGCTAGCGGAGGCCACAGATACGCAGTATTTT
TRBJ2-1 17 . once TRBV5-6 CASSLTAGDLARNEQFF TGTGCCAGCAGCTTGACCGCAGGGGACCTTGCGCGGAATGAGCAGTTCTTC
TRBJ2-5 15 TRBD2 once TRBV5-1 CASSFQTSGKETQYF TGCGCCAGCAGTTTCCAAACTAGCGGGAAAGAGACCCAGTACTTC
TRBJ2-5 15 . . TRBV24-1 CATSDAGGFRETQYF TGTGCCACCAGTGATGCAGGGGGGTTTAGGGAGACCCAGTACTTC
TRBJ1-1 16 TRBD1 once TRBV5-6 CASSGGTGIANTEAFF TGTGCCAGCAGCGGGGGGACAGGGATAGCGAACACTGAAGCTTTCTTT
TRBJ2-5 15 TRBD2 . TRBV2 CASSEGLAGQETQYF TGTGCCAGCAGTGAGGGCCTAGCGGGGCAAGAGACCCAGTACTTC
TRBJ1-5 15 TRBD1 . TRBV6-5 CASSSTGDSNQPQHF TGTGCCAGCAGTTCAACAGGGGATAGCAATCAGCCCCAGCATTTT
TRBJ2-1 15 TRBD2 . TRBV6-5 CASTRSSGKGIEQFF TGTGCCAGCACCCGGAGTAGCGGGAAGGGGATTGAGCAGTTCTTC
TRBJ1-1 15 . . TRBV6-1 CASSDLTGGSTEAFF TGTGCCAGCAGTGACCTCACTGGAGGAAGCACTGAAGCTTTCTTT
TRBJ1-5 11 . . TRBV6-2/TRBV6-3 CASSYQGPQHF TGTGCCAGCAGTTACCAGGGGCCCCAGCATTTT
TRBJ1-5 15 TRBD1 . TRBV28 CASSLRTGVNQPQHF TGTGCCAGCAGTTTACGGACAGGGGTGAATCAGCCCCAGCATTTT
TRBJ1-5 16 TRBD1 . TRBV28 CASSLRGQGRGQPQHF TGTGCCAGCAGCCTAAGAGGACAGGGTCGGGGTCAGCCCCAGCATTTT
TRBJ2-1 14 . . TRBV10-3 CAISGGSSYNEQFF TGTGCCATCAGCGGGGGAAGCTCCTACAATGAGCAGTTCTTC
TRBJ1-3 16 . . TRBV27 CASRETSGTSWPTIYF TGTGCCAGCAGGGAAACTTCCGGGACATCGTGGCCCACCATATATTTT
TRBJ2-1 15 TRBD2 . TRBV3-1/TRBV3-2 CASSYTSGRNNEQFF TGTGCCAGCAGCTACACTAGCGGGAGGAACAATGAGCAGTTCTTC
TRBJ2-5 15 TRBD1 . TRBV25-1 CASSEYGQGTETQYF TGTGCCAGCAGTGAATATGGACAGGGAACGGAGACCCAGTACTTC
TRBJ1-2 12 . . TRBV5-4 CASGLGGDGYTF TGTGCCAGCGGTCTAGGGGGGGACGGCTACACCTTC
TRBJ2-3 15 TRBD1 . TRBV5-1 CASSLSTGGADTQYF TGCGCCAGCAGCTTGTCAACAGGGGGCGCGGATACGCAGTATTTT
TRBJ2-3 16 TRBD2 . TRBV27 CASRMGAGSSTDTQYF TGTGCCAGCAGGATGGGAGCGGGATCTAGCACAGATACGCAGTATTTT
TRBJ2-1 11 . . TRBV5-8 CASSPVNEQFF TGTGCCAGCAGCCCGGTTAATGAGCAGTTCTTC
TRBJ2-7 14 TRBD2 . TRBV2 CASSQTSGSTEQYF TGTGCCAGCAGTCAGACTAGCGGGAGTACCGAGCAGTACTTC
TRBJ2-3 18 TRBD2 . TRBV6-6 CASSRREGLAGGTDTQYF TGTGCCAGCAGTCGCCGGGAGGGACTAGCGGGAGGCACAGATACGCAGTATTTT
TRBJ1-5 19 TRBD1 . TRBV4-1 CASSYAASGQGKDNQPQHF TGCGCCAGCAGCTACGCCGCCTCCGGACAGGGGAAGGACAATCAGCCCCAGCATTTT
TRBJ2-4 16 TRBD2 once TRBV5-1 CASSLGLAGVENIQYF TGCGCCAGCAGCTTGGGACTAGCGGGAGTTGAAAACATTCAGTACTTC
TRBJ2-5 13 . . TRBV5-4 CASSLPQQETQYF TGTGCCAGCAGCTTGCCCCAACAAGAGACCCAGTACTTC
TRBJ2-5 15 TRBD1 once TRBV5-4 CASSLAGTGRETQYF TGTGCCAGCAGCTTGGCCGGGACAGGGCGAGAGACCCAGTACTTC
TRBJ1-4 15 . . TRBV27 CASSLGTGTNEKLFF TGTGCCAGCAGTTTGGGTACAGGGACTAATGAAAAACTGTTTTTT
TRBJ1-5 14 . . TRBV19 CASSGSGGSQPQHF TGTGCCAGTAGTGGATCGGGGGGCAGCCAGCCCCAGCATTTT
TRBJ2-2 16 TRBD2 . TRBV5-4 CASSLASGSNTGELFF TGTGCCAGCAGCCTAGCTAGCGGTTCGAACACCGGGGAGCTGTTTTTT
TRBJ2-3 14 . . TRBV7-2 CASSQDRSTDTQYF TGTGCCAGCAGCCAGGACAGAAGCACAGATACGCAGTATTTT
TRBJ1-3 19 TRBD1 . TRBV7-2 CASSSGTGASWSSGNTIYF TGTGCCAGCAGCTCCGGGACAGGGGCTTCTTGGAGTTCTGGAAACACCATATATTTT
TRBJ2-1 11 . . TRBV12-3/TRBV12-4 CASSPGLTRVF TGTGCCAGCAGTCCGGGACTTACAAGGGTCTTC